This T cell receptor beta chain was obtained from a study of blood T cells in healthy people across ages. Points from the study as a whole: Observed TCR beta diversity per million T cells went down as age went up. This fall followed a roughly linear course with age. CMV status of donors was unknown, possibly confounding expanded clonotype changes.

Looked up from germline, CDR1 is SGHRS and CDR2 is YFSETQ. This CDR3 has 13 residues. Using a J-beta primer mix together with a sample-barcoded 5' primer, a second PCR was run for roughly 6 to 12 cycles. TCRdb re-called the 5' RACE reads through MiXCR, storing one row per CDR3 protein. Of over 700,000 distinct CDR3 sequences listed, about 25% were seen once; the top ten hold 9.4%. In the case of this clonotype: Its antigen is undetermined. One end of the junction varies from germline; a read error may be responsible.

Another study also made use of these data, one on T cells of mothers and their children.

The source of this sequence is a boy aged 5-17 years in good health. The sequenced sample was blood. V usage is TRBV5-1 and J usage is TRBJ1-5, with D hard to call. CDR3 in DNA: TGTGCCAGCAGTGTGGGGAGCAATCAGCCCCAGCATTTT. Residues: CASSVGSNQPQHF. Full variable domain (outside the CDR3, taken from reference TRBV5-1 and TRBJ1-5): KAGVTQTPRYLIKTRGQQVTLSCSPISGHRSVSWYQQTPGQGLQFLFEYFSETQRNKGNFPGRFSGRQFSNSRSEMNVSTLELGDSALYLCASSVGSNQPQHFGDGTRLSIL.